These 22 T cell receptor beta chains share one sample of origin, sequenced in a study of blood T cell repertoires in COVID-19. TCRdb keeps only in-frame clones here, not all; method: immunoSEQ multiplex PCR. The sample records about 130,000 clones, 85% to 90% being singletons. The specimen sequenced was peripheral blood. These receptors were obtained from a human donor in a cohort sampled during active COVID-19.

The chain combines TRBV7-8 with TRBJ1-2; D call uncertain. Germline V gene sequence: CDR1 SGHVS, CDR2 FQNEAQ. The CDR3 is 13 residues long. The V and J ends lost 5 bases and 0 bases respectively, with 7 bases between them. DNA of the CDR3: TGTGCCAGCAGCCACGTAGCTAACTATGGCTACACCTTC. Its protein product is CASSHVANYGYTF.

This clone has just one count. In nucleotides, the CDR3 is TGTGCCAGCTCACCACTATTTCCCGCAGGGGCTAACTATGGCTACACCTTC. Protein: CASSPLFPAGANYGYTF. The chain links TRBV18 to TRBJ1-2; tentative D call: TRBD1 (6 bases). The CDR3 has 17 amino acids. In germline, CDR1 is KGHSH, CDR2 LQKENI. Trimming took off 1 base at V and 0 bases at J, with 15 bases between the two ends. Full variable domain (rest looked up from reference TRBV18 and TRBJ1-2): NAGVMQNPRHLVRRRGQEARLRCSPMKGHSHVYWYRQLPEEGLKFMVYLQKENIIDESGMPKERFSAEFPKEGPSILRIQQVVRGDSAAYFCASSPLFPAGANYGYTFGSGTRLTVV.

The gene calls are TRBV5-4 and TRBJ2-5; D perhaps matches TRBD2 (7 bases). Per germline, CDR1 SGHNT and CDR2 YYREEE (reference sequence). Trimming took off 4 bases at V and 5 bases at J, with 15 bases between the two ends. This CDR3 is built from 14 residues. In DNA form, the CDR3 reads TGTGCCAGCAGCGGGGAGGGGGGCTCGGAGACCCAGTACTTC. It encodes CASSGEGGSETQYF.

The rearrangement links TRBV18 to TRBJ1-2; D possibly corresponds to TRBD1 (6 bases). Germline CDR1 reads KGHSH; CDR2 reads LQKENI. V lost 1 base, J lost 0 bases, and 12 bases lay in between. This CDR3 region has 16 residues. CDR3 in amino acids: CASSPQQQGANYGYTF. CDR3 sequence (DNA): TGTGCCAGCTCACCACAACAACAGGGCGCTAACTATGGCTACACCTTC. Complete variable domain (other parts from reference TRBV18 and TRBJ1-2): NAGVMQNPRHLVRRRGQEARLRCSPMKGHSHVYWYRQLPEEGLKFMVYLQKENIIDESGMPKERFSAEFPKEGPSILRIQQVVRGDSAAYFCASSPQQQGANYGYTFGSGTRLTVV.

The chain joins TRBV30 to TRBJ2-7; 9 positions agree with TRBD1. Germline V CDR1 and CDR2: GTSNPN, SVGIG (reference sequence). After removal of 4 bases from V and 5 bases from J, the junction contained 6 bases not matched to a gene. The CDR3 loop spans 13 amino acids. CDR3 nucleotides: TGTGCCTGGACCCCAGGGACAGGGAACGAGCAGTACTTC. Translating it yields CAWTPGTGNEQYF.

The chain carries TRBV13 and TRBJ2-3, with D unresolved. Germline CDR1 PRHDT, CDR2 FYEKMQ (reference sequence). The germline V and J ends were trimmed by 5 bases and 0 bases, with 3 bases remaining between them. The CDR3 is made up of 12 amino acids. CDR3 region: CASSPSTDTQYF. Here the CDR3 DNA reads TGTGCCAGCAGCCCTAGCACAGATACGCAGTATTTT. The complete variable domain, with remaining parts taken from reference TRBV13 and TRBJ2-3, reads AAGVIQSPRHLIKEKRETATLKCYPIPRHDTVYWYQQGPGQDPQFLISFYEKMQSDKGSIPDRFSAQQFSDYHSELNMSSLELGDSALYFCASSPSTDTQYFGPGTRLTVL.

As for this clone: Different DNA sequences within this sample yield the same CDR3. The J gene is TRBJ1-1, the V gene TRBV5-1; 7 bases align to TRBD1. With V trimmed by 3 bases and J by 0 bases, 2 bases remained unmatched. The V gene's germline CDR1 is SGHRS and CDR2 YFSETQ. The CDR3 sequence is 14 residues long. The CDR3 DNA reads TGCGCCAGCAGCTGGGACAGCATGAACACTGAAGCTTTCTTT. Translating gives CASSWDSMNTEAFF.

This clone was found once. V and J are TRBV9 and TRBJ2-1, with 11 positions matching TRBD2. CDR1 is SGDLS and CDR2 is YYNGEE in the germline V gene. The CDR3 is 17 residues long. V lost 8 bases and J lost 0; bases outside the gene matches: 10. CDR3 in DNA: TGTGCCAGTCAGAGGACTAGCGGGTTCAGCTCCTACAATGAGCAGTTCTTC. Translated: CASQRTSGFSSYNEQFF.

The chain has TRBV11-2 and TRBJ2-7; the D is unclear. The CDR3 spans 15 residues. V lost 5 bases and J lost 1, with 15 bases in between. Germline V CDR1 and CDR2: SGHAT, FQNNGV. The CDR3 protein is CASSPEWASSYEQYV. The CDR3 coding sequence is TGTGCCAGCAGCCCCGAATGGGCGTCATCCTACGAGCAGTACGTC.

This chain connects TRBV29-1 to TRBJ1-1; 10 bases align to TRBD1. The J segment lost 10 bases and the V segment lost 6 bases, leaving 8 bases of the junction unmatched. The CDR3 runs 12 residues. Germline values: CDR1 SQVTM, CDR2 ANQGSEA. The CDR3 sequence: CSVLEDRGPAFF. The CDR3 DNA follows: TGCAGCGTCCTAGAAGACAGGGGGCCAGCTTTCTTT.

V and J are TRBV6-6 and TRBJ2-7; 10 nucleotides line up with TRBD1. CDR3 length: 14 residues. Germline lookup yields CDR1 MNHNY and CDR2 SVGAGI (reference sequence). V trimming: 2 bases; J trimming: 9 bases; junction bases outside the gene matches: 7. The CDR3 loop is CASSYTPGQGRQYF. The CDR3 DNA sequence: TGTGCCAGCAGTTACACCCCGGGACAGGGGAGGCAGTACTTC.

This chain uses TRBV2 with TRBJ2-3; 9 bases line up with TRBD1. CDR1 is SNHLY and CDR2 is FYNNEI in the germline V gene. This CDR3 spans 15 amino acids. Trimming took 5 bases from V and 1 from J; bases not matched to a gene: 4. The CDR3 bases are TGTGCCAGCAGTCGCACAGGGGGCGGCACAGATACGCAGTATTTT. Its protein is CASSRTGGGTDTQYF.

J is TRBJ2-5 and V is TRBV6-2 or TRBV6-3, with D possibly being TRBD2 (5 bases). Trimming took 6 bases from V and 6 from J, leaving 14 bases between them. CDR1 and CDR2 (germline): MNHEY, SVGEGT. This CDR3 has 13 residues. CDR3 in DNA: TGTGCCAGCAGCCACCCTGGGAGCCAGACCCAGTACTTC. It yields the protein CASSHPGSQTQYF.

This chain uses TRBV24-1 with TRBJ2-5, with TRBD2 identical over 7 bases. The junction had 14 bases not matched to a gene; V was cut back by 3 bases and J by 5 bases. This CDR3 spans 17 amino acids. Looked up from germline, CDR1 is KGHDR and CDR2 is SFDVKD. The CDR3 region is CATSDTFGRSRLETQYF. CDR3 DNA: TGTGCCACCAGTGATACATTCGGGAGGTCAAGGTTGGAGACCCAGTACTTC.

J is TRBJ1-5 and V is TRBV19; no reliable D call. The V end was cut by 1 base, the J end by 2 bases, with 9 bases between. The CDR3 sequence is 15 residues long. CDR1 and CDR2 (germline): LNHDA, SQIVND (reference sequence). The CDR3 DNA reads TGTGCCAGTAGTATAGGAACCCCGGGCAATCAGCCCCAGCATTTT. It encodes CASSIGTPGNQPQHF. The full variable domain, with the rest looked up from reference TRBV19 and TRBJ1-5, is DGGITQSPKYLFRKEGQNVTLSCEQNLNHDAMYWYRQDPGQGLRLIYYSQIVNDFQKGDIAEGYSVSREKKESFPLTVTSAQKNPTAFYLCASSIGTPGNQPQHFGDGTRLSIL.

This clone showed up just a few times. V is TRBV9 and J is TRBJ1-3; 7 bases align to TRBD1. The CDR3 totals 14 residues. J lost 7 bases, V lost 2 bases, and 6 bases had no gene match. CDR1 and CDR2 from the germline V gene are SGDLS and YYNGEE. The CDR3 reads CASSVGGTENTIYF. For the CDR3, the DNA is TGTGCCAGCAGCGTTGGGGGGACAGAGAACACCATATATTTT.

The chain uses TRBV5-1 and TRBJ1-2; D is possibly TRBD1 (6 bases). The V and J ends lost 4 bases and 4 bases respectively, with 14 bases between them. CDR1 is SGHRS and CDR2 is YFSETQ in the germline V gene. CDR3 length equals 14 residues. The CDR3 DNA reads TGCGCCAGCAGCATTGACAGAGGGGGCTATGGCTACACCTTC. It yields the protein CASSIDRGGYGYTF.

This chain joins TRBV7-2 and TRBJ2-1; TRBD2 agrees at 10 bases. This CDR3 region has 15 residues. Germline lookup yields CDR1 SGHTA and CDR2 FQGNSA. Trimming cost V 3 bases and J 5 bases; bases outside gene matches: 4. The CDR3 DNA sequence: TGTGCCAGCAGCTTCGGACTAGCGGTTAACAATGAGCAGTTCTTC. This codes for CASSFGLAVNNEQFF.

The V gene is TRBV4-3, the J gene TRBJ1-2, with a weak D call TRBD1 (5 bases). The CDR3 spans 15 residues. Deletions cut 1 base from V and 3 bases from J, with 12 bases between. Germline-derived CDR1 and CDR2 are LGHNA and YSLEER. This CDR3 reads CASSQVGGTHYGYTF. CDR3 bases: TGCGCCAGCAGCCAAGTCGGGGGTACGCACTATGGCTACACCTTC.

The V call is TRBV5-1, the J call TRBJ2-2, with D uncertain. Looked up from germline, CDR1 is SGHRS and CDR2 is YFSETQ. The CDR3 sequence is 14 residues long. V was shortened by 1 base and J by 0 bases, with 4 bases between the two germline ends. CDR3 sequence: CASSLPANTGELFF. Written as DNA, the CDR3 is TGCGCCAGCAGCTTGCCCGCGAACACCGGGGAGCTGTTTTTT. Together with reference TRBV5-1 and TRBJ2-2, the CDR3 gives the full variable domain: KAGVTQTPRYLIKTRGQQVTLSCSPISGHRSVSWYQQTPGQGLQFLFEYFSETQRNKGNFPGRFSGRQFSNSRSEMNVSTLELGDSALYLCASSLPANTGELFFGEGSRLTVL.

The chain is built from TRBV4-3 and TRBJ1-4; TRBD1 matches 9 bases. The germline V gene has CDR1 LGHNA and CDR2 YSLEER. The V and J ends lost 1 base and 7 bases, in that order; junction bases with no gene match: 10. The CDR3 runs 17 residues. The CDR3 spells CASSQAPPGTGTEKLFF. CDR3 bases: TGCGCCAGCAGCCAAGCACCCCCCGGGACAGGGACTGAAAAACTGTTTTTT.

V and J are TRBV4-3 and TRBJ1-1; a weak D match, TRBD1 (6 bases). Germline V gives CDR1 LGHNA, CDR2 YSLEER. The CDR3 consists of 18 residues. Trimming removed 1 base at V and 4 bases at J, with 22 bases between. In DNA form, the CDR3 reads TGCGCCAGCAGCCAAGGAAGGGCTAAAGGGGGTTGGGGCACTGAAGCTTTCTTT. This encodes CASSQGRAKGGWGTEAFF.